This TCR beta chain was profiled in a study of T cell repertoires in cytomegalovirus infection. Background on the study: Indications of both CMV infection and matching HLA type were provided by public TCR beta signatures. Overall study results and limits: CMV-specific HLA-C-restricted TCR beta clonotypes dominated the ex vivo response.

There are a few counts of this clonotype. Its specificity is not known. TCRdb redid the calling of the reads with MiXCR, one entry per CDR3 protein. The top ten clones hold more than 20% of a sample with 560,000 or so distinct CDR3 sequences, approximately 16% of them seen once. Germline V gene lookup returns CDR1 MNHEY and CDR2 SMNVEV (reference sequence). V was pared by 4 bases and J by 6 bases, with 10 bases of the junction left unmatched. The CDR3 runs to 15 residues. The sequence came from a human donor in good health (CMV status not recorded). Some clones in this sample may be carry-over from other donors' samples. The chain combines TRBV27 with TRBJ2-7; 9 positions agree with TRBD2. Sequencing was done on a sample of CD8+ T cells from PBMCs. This CDR3 reads CASSSPSGKSVEQYF. CDR3 in DNA: TGTGCCAGCAGTTCCCCTAGCGGGAAAAGTGTCGAGCAGTACTTC.